This entry features one T cell receptor beta chain sequence. Its matching antigen is unknown. The data belong to a study of shared clonotypes between healthy human individuals. Whole-study findings and limits: The authors sampled blood alone, and tissue repertoires likely differ. Generally, estimated richness proved larger in naive subsets than it did in memory subsets.

J gave up 4 bases and V 5 bases, and 6 bases lay outside the gene matches. Germline CDR1 is SGHRS and CDR2 is YFSETQ. The CDR3 consists of 14 residues. The method was immunoSEQ multiplex PCR; TCRdb's version includes in-frame clones alone and lacks a portion of them. The sample has approximately 1,000,000 clones, around 77% seen once; the top ten hold about 0.94%. The chain employs TRBV5-1 and TRBJ1-1, with TRBD1 identical over 9 bases. The specimen was memory CD4+ T cells from PBMCs. Subset here: CD45RA-negative fraction. The source of this sequence is a man aged 18 to 30 in good health. Some clones in this sample may be carry-over from other donors' samples. CDR3 sequence reads: CASSYTGGPTEAFF. The CDR3 coding sequence is TGCGCCAGCAGTTACACAGGGGGCCCCACTGAAGCTTTCTTT.